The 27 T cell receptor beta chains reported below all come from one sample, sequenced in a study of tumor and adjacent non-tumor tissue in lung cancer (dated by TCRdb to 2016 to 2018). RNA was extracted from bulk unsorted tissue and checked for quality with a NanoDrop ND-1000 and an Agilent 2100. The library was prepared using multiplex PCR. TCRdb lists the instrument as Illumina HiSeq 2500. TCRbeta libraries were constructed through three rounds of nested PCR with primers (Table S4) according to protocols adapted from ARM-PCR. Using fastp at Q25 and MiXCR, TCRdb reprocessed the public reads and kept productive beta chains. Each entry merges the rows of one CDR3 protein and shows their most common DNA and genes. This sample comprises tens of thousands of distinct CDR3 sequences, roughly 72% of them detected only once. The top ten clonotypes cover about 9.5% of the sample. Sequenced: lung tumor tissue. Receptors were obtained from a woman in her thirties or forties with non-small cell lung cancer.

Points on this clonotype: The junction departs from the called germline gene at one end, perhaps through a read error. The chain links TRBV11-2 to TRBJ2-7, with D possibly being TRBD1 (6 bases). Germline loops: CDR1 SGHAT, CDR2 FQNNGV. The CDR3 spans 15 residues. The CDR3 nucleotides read TGTGGCAGCAGTCAACAAGGGGGTACCCAGCACGAGCAGTATTTC. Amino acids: CGSSQQGGTQHEQYF.

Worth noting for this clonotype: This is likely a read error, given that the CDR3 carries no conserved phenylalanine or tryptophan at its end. CDR3 coding DNA: TGCAGCGTTGACTCCGGGACGGGTCAGCCCCAGCATCCT. This gives the protein CSVDSGTGQPQHP. V is TRBV29-1 and J is TRBJ1-5; tentative D call: TRBD1 (5 bases). Germline values: CDR1 SQVTM, CDR2 ANQGSEA. The ends were cut back, 3 bases at V and 6 bases at J, with 12 bases in the middle. CDR3 size: 13 residues.

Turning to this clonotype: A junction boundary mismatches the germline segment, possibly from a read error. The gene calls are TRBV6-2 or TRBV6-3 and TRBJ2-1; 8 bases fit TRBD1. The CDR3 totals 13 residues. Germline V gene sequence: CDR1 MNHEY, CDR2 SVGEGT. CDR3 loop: CANSFRGQDEQFF. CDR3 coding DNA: TGTGCCAACAGTTTTCGGGGACAGGATGAGCAGTTCTTC.

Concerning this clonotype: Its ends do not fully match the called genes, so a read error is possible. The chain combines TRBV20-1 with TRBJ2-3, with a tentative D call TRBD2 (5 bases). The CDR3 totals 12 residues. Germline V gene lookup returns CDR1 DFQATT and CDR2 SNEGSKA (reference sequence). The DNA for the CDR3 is TGCAGTGCCAGTCAGAGGGCAGATACGCTGTATTTT. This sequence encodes CSASQRADTLYF.

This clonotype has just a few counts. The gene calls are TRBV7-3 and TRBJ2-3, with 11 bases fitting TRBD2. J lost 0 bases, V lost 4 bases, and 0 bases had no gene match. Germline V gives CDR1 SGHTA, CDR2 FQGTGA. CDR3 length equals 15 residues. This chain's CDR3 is CASSSSGRSTDTQYF. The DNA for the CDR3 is TGTGCCAGCAGCTCTAGCGGGAGGAGCACAGATACGCAGTATTTT.

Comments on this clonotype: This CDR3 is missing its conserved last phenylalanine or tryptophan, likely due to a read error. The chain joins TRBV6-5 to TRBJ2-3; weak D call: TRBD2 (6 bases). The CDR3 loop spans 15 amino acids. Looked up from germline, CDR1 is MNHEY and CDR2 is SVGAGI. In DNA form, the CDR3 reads TGTGCCAGCAGTTACTCCCAAACTAGCACAGATATGCAGTATCTT. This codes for CASSYSQTSTDMQYL.

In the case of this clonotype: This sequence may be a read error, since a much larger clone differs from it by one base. CDR3 in DNA: TGTGCCAGCAGCTTAGCAGGGGGCCTGAGCTCCTACGAGCAGTTCTTC. Translated, it gives CASSLAGGLSSYEQFF. The chain joins TRBV7-8 to TRBJ2-7; 7 bases fit TRBD1. Near its end, the DNA agrees better with TRBJ2-1, so the J call may be wrong. The CDR3 covers 16 residues. Per germline, CDR1 SGHVS and CDR2 FQNEAQ.

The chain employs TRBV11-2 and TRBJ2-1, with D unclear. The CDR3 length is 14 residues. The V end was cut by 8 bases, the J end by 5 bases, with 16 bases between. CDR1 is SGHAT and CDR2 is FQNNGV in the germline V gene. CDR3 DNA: TGTGCCAGCTCCCGAATGGGGTCTGACAATGAGCAGTTCTTC. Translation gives CASSRMGSDNEQFF. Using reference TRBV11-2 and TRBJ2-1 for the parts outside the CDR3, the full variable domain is EAGVAQSPRYKIIEKRQSVAFWCNPISGHATLYWYQQILGQGPKLLIQFQNNGVVDDSQLPKDRFSAERLKGVDSTLKIQPAKLEDSAVYLCASSRMGSDNEQFFGPGTRLTVL.

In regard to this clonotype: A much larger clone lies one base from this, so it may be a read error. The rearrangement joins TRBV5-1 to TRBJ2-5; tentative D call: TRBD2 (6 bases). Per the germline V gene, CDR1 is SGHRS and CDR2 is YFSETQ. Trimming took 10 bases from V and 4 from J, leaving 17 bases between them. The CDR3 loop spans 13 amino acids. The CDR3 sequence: CACAPGVRETQYF. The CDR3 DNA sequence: TGCGCCTGCGCCCCGGGAGTAAGAGAGACCCAGTACTTC.

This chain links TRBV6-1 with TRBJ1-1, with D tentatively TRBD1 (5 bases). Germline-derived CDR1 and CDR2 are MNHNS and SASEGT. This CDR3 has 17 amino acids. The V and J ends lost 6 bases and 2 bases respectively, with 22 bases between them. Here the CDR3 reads CASRRWSTWGGNTEAFF. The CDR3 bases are TGTGCCAGCAGGAGATGGAGTACATGGGGCGGCAACACTGAAGCTTTCTTT.

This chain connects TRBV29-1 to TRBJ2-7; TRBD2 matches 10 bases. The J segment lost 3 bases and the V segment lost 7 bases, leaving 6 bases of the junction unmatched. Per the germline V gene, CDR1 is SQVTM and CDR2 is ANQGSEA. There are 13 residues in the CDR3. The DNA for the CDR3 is TGCAGCGCCGGAACTAGCGGGGACTACGAGCAGTACTTC. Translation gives CSAGTSGDYEQYF.

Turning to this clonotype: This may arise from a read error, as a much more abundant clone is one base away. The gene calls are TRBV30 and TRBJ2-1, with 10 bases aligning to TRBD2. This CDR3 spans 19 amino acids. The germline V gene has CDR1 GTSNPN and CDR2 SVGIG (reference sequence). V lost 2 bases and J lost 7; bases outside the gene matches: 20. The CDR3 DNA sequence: TGTGCCTGGAGTCCCTCCCCCGGGACTAGCGTGAGACCTCCGAATGAGCAGTTCTTC. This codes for CAWSPSPGTSVRPPNEQFF.

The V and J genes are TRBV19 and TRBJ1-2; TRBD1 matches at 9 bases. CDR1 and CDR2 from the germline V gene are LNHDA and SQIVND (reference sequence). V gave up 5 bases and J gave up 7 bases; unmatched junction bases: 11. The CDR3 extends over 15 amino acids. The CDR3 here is CASSPLPGQGPGYTF. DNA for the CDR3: TGTGCCAGTAGTCCGCTCCCCGGACAGGGGCCTGGCTACACCTTC.

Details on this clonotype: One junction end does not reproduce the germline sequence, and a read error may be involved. This chain's CDR3 is CASNFLGLNQPQDF. The CDR3 coding sequence is TGTGCCAGCAACTTCCTAGGCCTCAATCAGCCCCAGGATTTT. The chain combines TRBV12-3 or TRBV12-4 with TRBJ1-5; unclear D gene. The CDR3 is 14 residues long.

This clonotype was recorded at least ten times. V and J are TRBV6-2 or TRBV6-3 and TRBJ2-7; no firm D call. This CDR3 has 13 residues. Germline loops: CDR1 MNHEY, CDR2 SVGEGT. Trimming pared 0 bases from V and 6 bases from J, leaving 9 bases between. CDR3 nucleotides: TGTGCCAGCAGTTACTCGACAAGGCGCGAGCAGTACTTC. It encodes CASSYSTRREQYF.

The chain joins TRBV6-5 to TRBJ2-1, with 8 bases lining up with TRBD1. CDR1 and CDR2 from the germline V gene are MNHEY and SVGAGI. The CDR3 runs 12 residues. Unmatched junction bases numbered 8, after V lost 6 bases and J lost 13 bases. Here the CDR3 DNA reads TGTGCCAGCAGGCGCTGGGGACAGGATCAGTTCTTC. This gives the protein CASRRWGQDQFF.

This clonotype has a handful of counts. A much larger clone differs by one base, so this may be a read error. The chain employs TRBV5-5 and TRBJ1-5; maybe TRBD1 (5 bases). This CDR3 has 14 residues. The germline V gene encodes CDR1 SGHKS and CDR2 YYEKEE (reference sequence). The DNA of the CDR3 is TGTGCCGGCAGCTCGCAGGGCGCAAATCAGCCCCAGCATTTT. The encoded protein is CAGSSQGANQPQHF.

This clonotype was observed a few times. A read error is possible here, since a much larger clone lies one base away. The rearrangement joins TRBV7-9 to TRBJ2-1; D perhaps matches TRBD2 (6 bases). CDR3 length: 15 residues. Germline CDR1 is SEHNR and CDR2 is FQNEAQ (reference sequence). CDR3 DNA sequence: TGTGCCAACAGCTTAGCATACGGACCAGGAGGGGAGCAGTTCTTC. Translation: CANSLAYGPGGEQFF. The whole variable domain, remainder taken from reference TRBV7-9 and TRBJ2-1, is DTGVSQNPRHKITKRGQNVTFRCDPISEHNRLYWYRQTLGQGPEFLTYFQNEAQLEKSRLLSDRFSAERPKGSFSTLEIQRTEQGDSAMYLCANSLAYGPGGEQFFGPGTRLTVL.

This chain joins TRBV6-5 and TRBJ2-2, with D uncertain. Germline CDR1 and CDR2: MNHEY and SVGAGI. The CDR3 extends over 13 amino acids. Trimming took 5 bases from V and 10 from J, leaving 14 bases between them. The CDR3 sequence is CASSNTTAEELFF. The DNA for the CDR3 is TGTGCCAGCAGTAACACAACAGCCGAGGAGCTGTTTTTT.

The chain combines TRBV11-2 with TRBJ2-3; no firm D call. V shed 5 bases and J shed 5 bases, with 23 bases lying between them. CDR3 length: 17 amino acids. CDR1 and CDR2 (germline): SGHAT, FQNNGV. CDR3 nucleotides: TGTGCCAGCAGCCTGAGCGTGGCGCGAGGTGACATAGATACGCAGTATTTT. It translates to CASSLSVARGDIDTQYF.

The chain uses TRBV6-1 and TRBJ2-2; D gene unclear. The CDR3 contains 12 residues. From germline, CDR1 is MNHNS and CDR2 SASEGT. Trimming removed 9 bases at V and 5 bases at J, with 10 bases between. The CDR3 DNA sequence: TGTGCCAGATGTGACGATACCGGGGAGCTGTTTTTT. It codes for CARCDDTGELFF.

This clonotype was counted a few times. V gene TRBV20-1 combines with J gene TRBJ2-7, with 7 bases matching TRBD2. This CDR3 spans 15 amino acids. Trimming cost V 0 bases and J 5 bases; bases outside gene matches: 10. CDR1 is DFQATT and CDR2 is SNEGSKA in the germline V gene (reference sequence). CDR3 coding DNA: TGCAGTGCTAGAGATCTGGGCGGGAGTGCCCACGAGCAGTACTTC. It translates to CSARDLGGSAHEQYF.

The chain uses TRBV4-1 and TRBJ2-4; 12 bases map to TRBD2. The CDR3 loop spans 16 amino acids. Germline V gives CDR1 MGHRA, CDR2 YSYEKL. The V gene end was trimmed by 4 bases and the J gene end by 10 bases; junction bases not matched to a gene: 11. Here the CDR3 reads CASSPPSGRATSIQYF. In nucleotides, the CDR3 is TGCGCCAGCAGCCCGCCTAGCGGGAGGGCTACGTCTATTCAGTACTTC.

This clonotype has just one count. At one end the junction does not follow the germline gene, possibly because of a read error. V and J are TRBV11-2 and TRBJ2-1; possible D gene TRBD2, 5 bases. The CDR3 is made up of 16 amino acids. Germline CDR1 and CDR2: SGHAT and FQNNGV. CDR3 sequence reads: CASSKTLAALYNQQFF. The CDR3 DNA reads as TGCGCCAGCAGCAAGACTCTAGCTGCACTGTACAATCAGCAGTTCTTC. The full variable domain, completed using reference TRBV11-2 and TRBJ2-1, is EAGVAQSPRYKIIEKRQSVAFWCNPISGHATLYWYQQILGQGPKLLIQFQNNGVVDDSQLPKDRFSAERLKGVDSTLKIQPAKLEDSAVYLCASSKTLAALYNQQFFGPGTRLTVL.

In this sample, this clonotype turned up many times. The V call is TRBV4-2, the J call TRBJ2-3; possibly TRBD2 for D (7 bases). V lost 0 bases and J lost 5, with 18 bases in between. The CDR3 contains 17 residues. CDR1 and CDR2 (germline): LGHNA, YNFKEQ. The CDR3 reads CASSQERGRLPGDTQYF. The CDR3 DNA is TGTGCCAGCAGCCAAGAGCGGGGGCGCCTCCCGGGAGATACGCAGTATTTT.

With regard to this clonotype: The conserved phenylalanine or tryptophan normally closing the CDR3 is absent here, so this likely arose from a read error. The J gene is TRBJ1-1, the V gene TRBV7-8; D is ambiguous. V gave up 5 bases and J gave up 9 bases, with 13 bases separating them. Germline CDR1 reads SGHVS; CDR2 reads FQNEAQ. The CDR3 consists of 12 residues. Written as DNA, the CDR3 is TGTGCCAGCAGCGGCCTACATGTTCAAGCTTTCTCT. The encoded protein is CASSGLHVQAFS.

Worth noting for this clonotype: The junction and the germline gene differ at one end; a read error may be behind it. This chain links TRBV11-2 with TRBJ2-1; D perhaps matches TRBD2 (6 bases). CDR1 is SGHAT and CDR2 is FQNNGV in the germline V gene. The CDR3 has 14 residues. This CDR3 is CTTTAGPLGSEQFF. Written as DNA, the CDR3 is TGTACCACTACAGCGGGCCCACTCGGAAGTGAGCAATTCTTC.